The following is a T cell receptor (beta chain) sequence with its context. Its specific antigen is unknown. No much larger clone is present one base from it, and per-base qualities are unavailable. This sample stems from a study of shared clonotypes between healthy human individuals (dated by TCRdb to the early 2020s). About the investigation overall: The cohort comprised two women and a few men aged 18 to 49 years. To estimate repertoire size and how much clonotype sharing occurs between individuals, the study deeply sequenced the blood TCR repertoires of five healthy adults. To increase sequencing depth and limit assay-specific biases, TCR repertoire library preparation and sequencing were carried out by different laboratories using diverse techniques. Per donor, leukapheresis produced somewhere between about 0.94 and 9 billion PBMCs. What the research found in general, with its limitations: Pairwise subsampling led to the expectation that sequencing depth would affect the degree of clonotype sharing among donors. The genetic and exposure-history diversity represented was limited by the small number of donors. Only blood was sampled, and tissue TCR repertoires likely differ from those in blood.

Using the deep immunoSEQ assay, multiplex PCR amplified TCR CDR3 regions from genomic DNA. Extracted genomic DNA from each cell subset was distributed evenly across all wells of several immunoSEQ 96-well plates, and each plate was treated as a replicate. Each replicate PCR for unsorted PBMC received around 330 ng genomic DNA, equal to tens of thousands of T cell genomes. Ten immunoSEQ deep assay plates were used to sequence the unsorted PBMC genomic DNA. The purified libraries were quantified using a Qubit 3.0 fluorometer, sized with a Bioanalyzer 2100, and then quantified again using the KAPA Library Quantification kit. Each immunoSEQ 96-well plate was sequenced on its own single-read 150-cycle Illumina NextSeq 550 flow cell. The authors processed their data as follows. Because only junctional sequences without quality scores were contained in the immunoSEQ output, filtering matching that applied to full-length reads could not be performed. Sequences were annotated with PyIR, a Python wrapper for IgBLAST v1.9, and V/J genes and CDR3 were assigned using IMGT germline references. Reads with weak V/J assignments (E-value above 1e-6), missing CDR3, stop codons, out-of-frame junctions, or ambiguous translated residues were removed. V3J clonotypes were defined by identical inferred V gene, J gene, and CDR3 amino acid sequence. Percentage overlap between repertoires was computed as shared unique clonotypes divided by the size of the smaller repertoire. Repertoire richness was assessed with RTK rarefaction, the Chao1 estimator, and Recon v2.1 estimates of unobserved clonotypes. Here the immuneACCESS table is served through TCRdb, limited to in-frame sequences with V and J called. Missing clones are a known gap in these copies; in checked studies unresolved V genes cover under half, and the rest lacks a known reason. That table is the source of V, J and clone size, and D and trimming were worked out from the DNA. Across this sample there are about 96,000 clones, with around half seen only once. Of the sample, around 16% falls within the top ten clones.

The germline V gene encodes CDR1 SGHVS and CDR2 FQNEAQ. The CDR3, from cysteine to phenylalanine, totals 15 residues. Left in the record is the CDR3 DNA by itself, 45 bases read in frame from the first base. Clipping removes 4 bases from V and 4 bases from J, with 6 as the unmatched junction base count. Healthy HIV-negative adults with no recently reported acute infections or vaccinations were included as donors. Every donor was a Caucasian adult residing in Nashville, Tennessee, USA. In the unsorted samples, roughly 90 million PBMCs were counted, and genomic DNA was extracted using the QIAamp DNA Blood Mini kit. After blood collection by leukapheresis, PBMCs were isolated using Ficoll-Histopaque density gradient centrifugation and then cryopreserved in the vapor phase of liquid nitrogen.

The chain joins TRBV7-8 to TRBJ2-1; TRBD1 aligns with 8 central bases. The sequenced sample consisted of PBMCs. The sequence derives from a middle-aged woman in good health. Some clones in this sample may be carry-over from other donors' samples. The nucleotides read TGTGCCAGCAGCTCGACCGGGACAGGATACAATGAGCAGTTCTTC. The resulting protein is CASSSTGTGYNEQFF. Outside the CDR3, residues come from the reference TRBV7-8 and TRBJ2-1 proteins, so the full variable domain is: GAGVSQSPRYKVAKRGQDVALRCDPISGHVSLFWYQQALGQGPEFLTYFQNEAQLDKSGLPSDRFFAERPEGSVSTLKIQRTQQEDSAVYLCASSSTGTGYNEQFFGPGTRLTVL.